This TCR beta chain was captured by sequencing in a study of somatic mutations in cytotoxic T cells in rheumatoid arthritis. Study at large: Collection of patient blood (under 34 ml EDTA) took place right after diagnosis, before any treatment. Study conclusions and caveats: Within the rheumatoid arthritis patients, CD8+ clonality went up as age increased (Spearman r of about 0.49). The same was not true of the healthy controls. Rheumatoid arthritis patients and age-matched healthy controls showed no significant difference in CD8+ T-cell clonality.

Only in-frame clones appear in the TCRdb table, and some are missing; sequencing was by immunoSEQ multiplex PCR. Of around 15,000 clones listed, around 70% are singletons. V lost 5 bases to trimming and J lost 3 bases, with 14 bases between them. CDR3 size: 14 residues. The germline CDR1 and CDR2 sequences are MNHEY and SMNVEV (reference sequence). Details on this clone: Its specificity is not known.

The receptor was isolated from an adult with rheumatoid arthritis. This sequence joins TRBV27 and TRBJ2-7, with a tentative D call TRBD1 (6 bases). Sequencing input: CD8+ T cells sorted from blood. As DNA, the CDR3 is TGTGCCAGCAGTACCGGGACACTGGGCTACGAGCAGTACTTC. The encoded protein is CASSTGTLGYEQYF.